This T cell receptor beta chain stems from a study of CD8+ T cells in alopecia areata. Across a handful of patients, CD4+ cells underwent sorting into CD25+CD127- cells. Alopecia areata patients provided lesional scalp punch biopsies and peripheral blood. Sorted out of PBMCs were CD4+ T cells and CD8+ T cells. Germline lookup yields CDR1 SGHDT and CDR2 YYEEEE. The V gene lost 3 bases and the J gene lost 10 bases, with 19 bases spanning the gap. This CDR3 has 15 amino acids. Isolated RNA was reverse transcribed into cDNA used as the sequencing template. The data were produced by immunoSEQ multiplex PCR, yet TCRdb's version contains in-frame clones alone and is incomplete. Of about 20,000 clones in the sample, roughly two thirds were seen once.

The chain employs TRBV5-6 and TRBJ1-4; D is possibly TRBD1 (6 bases). The material sequenced was CD4+ Tregs sorted from blood. The receptor was derived from a human donor with alopecia areata. The chain's CDR3 is CASSSGDKAPGKLFF. The CDR3 coding sequence is TGTGCCAGCAGCTCAGGGGACAAAGCCCCCGGAAAACTGTTTTTT.